This T cell receptor (beta chain) was sequenced for a study of T cell repertoires in cytomegalovirus infection. The wider study: Recently identified HLA-C-restricted CMV epitopes and well-studied HLA-B-restricted CMV epitopes were used by the study. A matching HLA type, together with CMV infection, was signaled by public TCR beta signatures. General observations from the study: Identification of carriers of CMV plus the relevant HLA was achieved through cumulative public TCR beta family frequency. Dominant in the ex vivo response were TCR beta clonotypes restricted by HLA-C and specific for CMV.

On this clonotype: Its target is not known. One end of the junction does not line up with germline, which may come from a read error.

TCRdb processed the reads anew with MiXCR; each CDR3 protein has one entry. The repertoire holds about 920,000 distinct CDR3 sequences, around a third seen once, with over 13% in the top ten. The CDR3 is 16 amino acids. From germline, CDR1 is SGHTA and CDR2 FQGTGA. The starting material was cultured CD8+ T cells from PBMCs, obtained from culture after CMV antigen stimulation. The chain couples TRBV7-3 to TRBJ2-1; weak D call: TRBD1 (5 bases). The receptor was derived from a human donor in good health (CMV status not recorded). Some clones in this sample may be carry-over from other donors' samples. CDR3 in amino acids: CASRLKGVGPYNEQFF. CDR3 in DNA: TGTGCCAGCAGATTAAAAGGGGTAGGCCCCTACAATGAGCAGTTCTTC.